This T cell receptor (beta chain) is drawn from a study of cytomegalovirus exposure and HLA in healthy donors. About the research overall: HLA-typed donors were the source of about 85 million unique TCRs held in an early data release. Falling in the Caucasian-associated ancestry cluster were approximately 84% of under 500 genotyped donors. Points from the study as a whole: The study listed roughly 150 cytomegalovirus-associated TCR beta chains.

In the case of this clone: Its antigen is still unknown.

The PCR employed 60 Vbeta primers together with 13 Jbeta primers. Repertoires were generated with immunoSEQ multiplex PCR, while TCRdb's copy carries only in-frame clones and drops some. The repertoire holds under 200,000 clones, roughly 80% seen once, with around 6% in the top ten. Specimen: PBMCs. The TCR sequence derives from a middle-aged man in good health and CMV-seronegative.

The DNA of the CDR3 is TGTGCCAGCAGCTTGGGGACGGCGGGAGAGTCCTATGGCTACACCTTC. Amino acids: CASSLGTAGESYGYTF. The V and J genes are TRBV7-9 and TRBJ1-2, with a possible D match to TRBD1 (5 bases). The germline V gene has CDR1 SEHNR and CDR2 FQNEAQ (reference sequence). Trimming shortened V by 3 bases and J by 4 bases, and 18 bases separated the two germline ends. The CDR3 has 16 amino acids.